This paragraph reports one T cell receptor (beta chain). Antigen unknown. Germline lookup yields CDR1 SGHDN and CDR2 FVKESK. The CDR3 is 17 amino acids. Between the trimmed V and J ends, which lost 1 base and 6 bases, there was a span of 18 bases. This sample is part of a study of beta chain features in type 1 diabetes. Study results and caveats: People with Type 1 diabetes carried modestly yet significantly shorter TCRB CDR3s in all four CD4+ subsets. Among patients, naive, central memory and Treg TCRB repertoires appeared more similar than among healthy donors. Fewer junction insertions and more nucleotide deletions appeared in type 1 diabetes patients.

Expressed TCRB transcripts were sequenced because the entire RNA isolate underwent reverse transcription. About 3.57 million reads, on average, came from each naive, central memory and regulatory T cell sample. This table comes from immunoSEQ multiplex PCR, and its TCRdb copy is limited to in-frame clones, with some not included. The sample carries about 240,000 clones, approximately 15% recorded once. Input material: naive CD4+ T cells from blood. The TCR was taken from a man aged 30-40 years with type 1 diabetes. V and J are TRBV14 and TRBJ2-2, with TRBD2 as a possible D gene (6 bases). For the CDR3, the DNA is TGTGCCAGCAGCCAAGTATCATGGCCTAGCGACCCCGGGGAGCTGTTTTTT. Amino acid sequence: CASSQVSWPSDPGELFF.